This T cell receptor beta chain was captured in a study of T cell changes during pregnancy in multiple sclerosis. This clone was seen a few times. The CDR3 is 15 amino acids. The germline gives CDR1 MNHEY, CDR2 SMNVEV (reference sequence). After removal of 2 bases from V and 10 bases from J, the junction contained 8 bases not matched to a gene. Sequencing used immunoSEQ multiplex PCR; TCRdb keeps in-frame clones, though not all of them. The data show 95,000 to 110,000 clones, roughly 90% seen once. V is TRBV27 and J is TRBJ1-1, with 12 bases aligning to TRBD1. This specimen consisted of peripheral blood, obtained in the third trimester of pregnancy. This sequence originates from a female donor in good health, enrolled as a control in a pregnancy study. The DNA of the CDR3 is TGTGCCAGCAGTTTAGCCGGGACAGGGGGCCTGACAGCTTTCTTT. Translating it yields CASSLAGTGGLTAFF.